The sample holds many counts of the clone carrying this TCR beta chain. The antigen is not known. TCRdb passed the reads through MiXCR, listing each CDR3 protein once. The sample lists some 110,000 distinct CDR3 sequences; 32% were seen once. The data were taken from a study of T cell repertoires in cytomegalovirus infection. About the study: CMV epitopes that were recently identified and HLA-C-restricted were used alongside well-studied HLA-B-restricted ones. Study-wide results and caveats: People with CMV and the relevant HLA were identified by cumulative public TCR beta family frequency. CMV-specific TCR beta clonotypes restricted by HLA-C dominated the ex vivo response.

Looked up from germline, CDR1 is SGHTA and CDR2 is FQGNSA. V lost 4 bases to trimming and J lost 3 bases; unmatched junction nucleotides: 20. There are 19 residues in the CDR3. The J gene is TRBJ1-1, the V gene TRBV7-2; 7 bases line up with TRBD1. This sequence originates from a human donor in good health (CMV status not recorded). Some clones in this sample may be carry-over from other donors' samples. The specimen was CD8+ T cells from cultured PBMCs, collected from culture after CMV antigen stimulation. This CDR3 is CASSSGTANPYLKYTEAFF. The CDR3 DNA reads TGTGCCAGCAGCTCCGGGACAGCGAATCCTTACCTTAAATACACTGAAGCTTTCTTT. The whole variable domain, remainder taken from reference TRBV7-2 and TRBJ1-1, is GAGVSQSPSNKVTEKGKDVELRCDPISGHTALYWYRQSLGQGLEFLIYFQGNSAPDKSGLPSDRFSAERTGGSVSTLTIQRTQQEDSAVYLCASSSGTANPYLKYTEAFFGQGTRLTVV.